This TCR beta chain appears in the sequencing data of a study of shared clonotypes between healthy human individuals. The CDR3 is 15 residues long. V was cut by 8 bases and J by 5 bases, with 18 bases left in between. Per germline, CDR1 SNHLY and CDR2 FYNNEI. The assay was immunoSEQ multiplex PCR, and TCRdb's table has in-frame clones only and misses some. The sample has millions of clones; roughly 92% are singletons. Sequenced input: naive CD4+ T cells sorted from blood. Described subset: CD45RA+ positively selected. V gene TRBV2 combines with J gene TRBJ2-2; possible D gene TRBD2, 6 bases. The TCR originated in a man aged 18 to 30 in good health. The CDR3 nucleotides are TGTGCCAGCCGACGGGACTTTTCGGGGACCGGGGAGCTGTTTTTT. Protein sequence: CASRRDFSGTGELFF. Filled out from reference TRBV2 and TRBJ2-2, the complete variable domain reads EPEVTQTPSHQVTQMGQEVILRCVPISNHLYFYWYRQILGQKVEFLVSFYNNEISEKSEIFDDQFSVERPDGSNFTLKIRSTKLEDSAMYFCASRRDFSGTGELFFGEGSRLTVL.